The 17 T cell receptor beta chains listed next were all sequenced from one sample in a study of T-cell reconstitution after alpha-beta-depleted transplantation in children. The TCRbeta library incorporated unique molecular identifiers. TCRdb re-derived calls from the PCR reads in MiXCR, one entry per CDR3 protein. The profile covers fewer than 250,000 distinct CDR3 sequences, with roughly 15% appearing a single time and about two fifths taken by the ten largest. The sample in question was PBMCs, mostly from graft donor cells, obtained 360 days after TCRalphabeta/CD19-depleted stem cell transplant. The receptor source for this set is a male patient between 2 and 15 years old who had a stem cell transplant for acute lymphoblastic leukemia, so the T cells may come from the graft donor.

This clonotype occurred once. The V call is TRBV20-1, the J call TRBJ2-3; D could derive from TRBD1 or TRBD2 (6 bases each). This CDR3 is 13 amino acids long. Germline V CDR1 and CDR2: DFQATT, SNEGSKA (reference sequence). Trimming left V 6 bases short and J 5 bases short, with 15 bases between. This CDR3 reads CSATTRGEDTQYF. CDR3 coding DNA: TGCAGTGCCACGACAAGGGGGGAAGATACGCAGTATTTT.

This clonotype has just a few counts. The rearrangement uses TRBV12-3 or TRBV12-4 and TRBJ1-2; D is perhaps TRBD1 (5 bases). The CDR3 is 14 residues long. Trimming left V 7 bases short and J 2 bases short, with 14 bases between. The CDR3 DNA reads TGTGCCAGCACCCTGGGGGGGATAAACTATGGCTACACCTTC. This translates into CASTLGGINYGYTF.

V gene TRBV29-1 combines with J gene TRBJ1-5; D might be TRBD1 (5 bases). Looked up from germline, CDR1 is SQVTM and CDR2 is ANQGSEA. The CDR3 runs 15 residues. V was pared by 6 bases and J by 5 bases, with 20 bases between. CDR3 nucleotide sequence: TGCAGCGTGAGCAGGGTTTCAGGCGGGGATCAGCCCCAGCATTTT. This sequence encodes CSVSRVSGGDQPQHF.

This clonotype was counted a few times. The V call is TRBV7-9, the J call TRBJ1-2; D is ambiguous. This CDR3 region has 14 residues. V dropped 5 bases and J dropped 4 bases, with 14 bases sitting between them. Germline V lookup: CDR1 SEHNR, CDR2 FQNEAQ (reference sequence). The CDR3 DNA reads as TGTGCCAGCAGCCCGGACGTTGAGATCTATGGCTACACCTTC. Protein: CASSPDVEIYGYTF.

This chain joins TRBV6-5 and TRBJ1-1; D not resolved. The ends were cut back, 0 bases at V and 7 bases at J, with 6 bases in the middle. The germline gives CDR1 MNHEY, CDR2 SVGAGI. This CDR3 contains 12 residues. The CDR3 loop is CASSYSPGEAFF. The CDR3 DNA reads as TGTGCCAGCAGTTACTCACCGGGTGAAGCTTTCTTT.

The chain recombines TRBV20-1 with TRBJ1-1; perhaps TRBD1 as D (5 bases). Germline loops: CDR1 DFQATT, CDR2 SNEGSKA (reference sequence). Trimming took off 5 bases at V and 5 bases at J, with 9 bases between the two ends. The length of the CDR3 is 11 residues. CDR3 DNA sequence: TGCAGTGCTCCGGGGCAGACTGAAGCTTTCTTT. This codes for CSAPGQTEAFF.

There are many counts of this clonotype. This rearrangement joins TRBV10-2 to TRBJ2-3; TRBD1 might be the D (6 bases). V was trimmed by 10 bases and J by 0 bases, leaving 11 bases between them. CDR1 is WSHSY, CDR2 SAAADI, per germline. The CDR3 covers 13 residues. The CDR3 DNA reads TGCGCCACAATAAGGGGGAGCACAGATACGCAGTATTTT. Translation: CATIRGSTDTQYF.

This clonotype was picked up a small number of times. The chain has TRBV7-6 and TRBJ2-2; 9 positions agree with TRBD1. The CDR3 sequence is 17 residues long. Germline CDR1 SGHVS, CDR2 FNYEAQ. Trimming took 0 bases from V and 7 from J; bases not matched to a gene: 9. CDR3 DNA: TGTGCCAGCAGCTTAGCATTACAGGGGGCGTTAAACGGGGAGCTGTTTTTT. This encodes CASSLALQGALNGELFF.

On this clonotype: Relative to the germline gene, one junction end is altered; a read error may explain this. The CDR3 sequence is CDSRGRGGATYNEQFF. The DNA of the CDR3 is TGTGACAGCCGGGGGCGGGGGGGCGCCACCTACAATGAGCAGTTCTTC. This chain joins TRBV28 and TRBJ2-1; 9 bases are a match to TRBD2. The CDR3 length is 16 residues. The germline gives CDR1 MDHEN, CDR2 SYDVKM.

This chain uses TRBV5-4 with TRBJ1-1; D is possibly TRBD1 (6 bases). Germline V CDR1 and CDR2: SGHNT, YYREEE (reference sequence). This CDR3 has 19 amino acids. The V and J ends lost 0 bases and 0 bases respectively, with 21 bases between them. The DNA of the CDR3 is TGTGCCAGCAGCTTGGTAGTGGACAGCTCGGCCCCCATGAACACTGAAGCTTTCTTT. Protein: CASSLVVDSSAPMNTEAFF.

There are a few counts of this clonotype. This chain uses TRBV6-2 or TRBV6-3 with TRBJ2-3; D is ambiguous. This CDR3 is 13 amino acids long. Germline CDR1 is MNHEY and CDR2 is SVGEGT. Trimming took off 7 bases at V and 1 base at J, with 9 bases between the two ends. The DNA of the CDR3 is TGTGCCAGCATTCGGCAGGGCACAGATACGCAGTATTTT. It codes for CASIRQGTDTQYF.

This clonotype was detected ten times or more. The CDR3 nucleotides read TGCAGCGCGGGGACGGGCACAGATACGCAGTATTTT. The encoded protein is CSAGTGTDTQYF. The V and J genes are TRBV29-1 and TRBJ2-3, with D perhaps assigned TRBD1 or TRBD2 (5 bases each). Trimming removed 7 bases at V and 1 base at J, with 9 bases between. The length of the CDR3 is 12 residues. CDR1 SQVTM and CDR2 ANQGSEA come from the germline V gene.

This clonotype was observed at least ten times. The V gene is TRBV12-3 or TRBV12-4, the J gene TRBJ1-2, with D perhaps TRBD1 (6 bases). V shed 7 bases and J shed 0 bases, with 15 bases lying between them. This CDR3 has 15 residues. CDR3 in DNA: TGTGCCAGCACCCAGGCGGGGGCCCCTAACTATGGCTACACCTTC. Residues: CASTQAGAPNYGYTF.

This clonotype was seen only a few times. The rearrangement uses TRBV12-3 or TRBV12-4 and TRBJ2-7, with no clear D. V was cut by 6 bases and J by 0 bases, with 18 bases left in between. This CDR3 comprises 16 residues. The CDR3 protein is CASSPSRIVSSYEQYF. The CDR3 DNA reads TGTGCCAGCAGCCCCTCCCGGATAGTGAGCTCCTACGAGCAGTACTTC.

The chain joins TRBV5-6 to TRBJ2-5, with D perhaps matching TRBD2 (6 bases). This CDR3 has 13 amino acids. Trimming took 4 bases from V and 0 from J, leaving 7 bases between them. CDR1 is SGHDT, CDR2 YYEEEE, per germline. The DNA of the CDR3 is TGTGCCAGCAGCCGGGAGCACCAAGAGACCCAGTACTTC. Translating gives CASSREHQETQYF.

At least ten counts were recorded for this clonotype. This chain links TRBV20-1 with TRBJ2-4, with a weak D call TRBD1 (6 bases). Germline CDR1 and CDR2: DFQATT and SNEGSKA (reference sequence). V was pared by 6 bases and J by 8 bases, with 17 bases between. The CDR3 extends over 13 amino acids. The CDR3 region is CSANRVASDIQYF. CDR3 coding DNA: TGCAGTGCAAACAGGGTGGCGTCGGACATTCAGTACTTC.

This clonotype was picked up a small number of times. V gene TRBV7-2 combines with J gene TRBJ2-7, with D possibly called TRBD1 or TRBD2 (5 bases each). Trimming removed 0 bases from V and 4 bases from J, with 13 bases in between. CDR1 is SGHTA, CDR2 FQGNSA, per germline. The CDR3 is 15 residues long. CDR3 DNA: TGTGCCAGCAGCTTAGCGCTCGGGGCGCCTTACGAGCAGTACTTC. Protein: CASSLALGAPYEQYF.